This entry concerns a single T cell receptor beta chain. Its antigen remains unidentified. Generated by immunoSEQ multiplex PCR, the TCRdb table keeps only in-frame clones and is missing some. Of roughly 90,000 clones in the sample, 85% were seen once. This sample was included in a study of cytomegalovirus exposure and HLA in healthy donors. Study-level results: The study listed approximately 160 cytomegalovirus-associated TCR beta chains. A few CMV-associated chains were confirmed in vitro to be specific for CMV antigens.

These donors were members of the roughly 120-subject validation cohort, a group separate from the approximately 640-subject first cohort. Sample: PBMCs. The receptor was derived from a man in his late teens or twenties in good health and CMV-seropositive.

The CDR3 protein is CASNQPWDGSSYEQYF. CDR3 bases: TGTGCCAGCAACCAACCGTGGGACGGGAGCTCCTACGAGCAGTACTTC. The chain links TRBV28 to TRBJ2-7, with D possibly TRBD2 on 6 matching bases. This CDR3 is 16 amino acids long. CDR1 is MDHEN and CDR2 is SYDVKM in the germline V gene. The V and J ends lost 7 bases and 0 bases respectively, with 19 bases between them.